A single sample is the source of the 22 T cell receptor beta chains below, sequenced in a study of blood T cell repertoires in COVID-19. Sequencing used immunoSEQ multiplex PCR; TCRdb keeps in-frame clones, though not all of them. This table has 55,000 or so clones, about nine tenths appearing once. Source material: peripheral blood. The source of these receptors is a man aged 35 to 55 with acute or convalescent COVID-19.

The V and J genes are TRBV5-1 and TRBJ1-2; 7 bases align to TRBD1. V lost 5 bases, J lost 3 bases, and 4 bases stayed unmatched. Per germline, CDR1 SGHRS and CDR2 YFSETQ. The CDR3 runs to 13 residues. CDR3 bases: TGCGCCAGCAGACTTGGGACAGACTATGGCTACACCTTC. This sequence encodes CASRLGTDYGYTF.

This chain uses TRBV15 with TRBJ1-3; the D gene is possibly TRBD1 (5 bases). This CDR3 has 14 amino acids. The V end lost 1 base, the J end lost 4 bases, and 8 bases lay between the germline ends. Germline V gene sequence: CDR1 LNHNV, CDR2 YYDKDF (reference sequence). This CDR3 is CATSRGDSGNTIYF. The CDR3 DNA reads TGTGCCACCAGCAGAGGGGACTCAGGAAACACCATATATTTT. Full variable domain (missing parts from reference TRBV15 and TRBJ1-3): DAMVIQNPRYQVTQFGKPVTLSCSQTLNHNVMYWYQQKSSQAPKLLFHYYDKDFNNEADTPDNFQSRRPNTSFCFLDIRSPGLGDTAMYLCATSRGDSGNTIYFGEGSWLTVV.

The CDR3 loop is CASSDGGRASYNEQFF. In nucleotides, the CDR3 is TGTGCCAGCAGTGATGGCGGGAGGGCCTCCTACAATGAGCAGTTCTTC. The chain joins TRBV6-2 or TRBV6-3 to TRBJ2-1; 9 bases are a match to TRBD2. Germline lookup yields CDR1 MNHEY and CDR2 SVGEGT. This CDR3 comprises 16 residues. Trimming removed 5 bases from V and 0 bases from J; junction bases left unmatched: 5.

The chain recombines TRBV11-2 with TRBJ1-5; D perhaps matches TRBD1 (6 bases). Germline V CDR1 and CDR2: SGHAT, FQNNGV. The CDR3 is 15 amino acids. Trimming removed 5 bases at V and 6 bases at J, with 17 bases between. In DNA form, the CDR3 reads TGTGCCAGCAGCCCCGGGACACTAAGGGGTCAGCCCCAGCATTTT. Translated, it gives CASSPGTLRGQPQHF.

The chain has TRBV9 and TRBJ1-4; no clear D. Deletions cut 4 bases from V and 7 bases from J, with 20 bases between. The CDR3 loop spans 16 amino acids. Germline V lookup: CDR1 SGDLS, CDR2 YYNGEE. CDR3 sequence (DNA): TGTGCCAGCAGCCCACCGGGCCCCTCCGCGGGTGAAAAACTGTTTTTT. It yields the protein CASSPPGPSAGEKLFF.

The chain is built from TRBV24-1 and TRBJ1-1; D not certain. The germline V and J ends were trimmed by 2 bases and 2 bases, with 5 bases remaining between them. The CDR3 loop spans 13 amino acids. CDR1 is KGHDR and CDR2 is SFDVKD in the germline V gene. In nucleotides, the CDR3 is TGTGCCACCAGTGATTCATTTAACACTGAAGCTTTCTTT. Protein sequence: CATSDSFNTEAFF.

This chain joins TRBV15 and TRBJ2-7; no clear D. This CDR3 spans 14 amino acids. Trimming shortened V by 0 bases and J by 0 bases, and 6 bases separated the two germline ends. Germline V gene data show CDR1 as LNHNV and CDR2 as YYDKDF (reference sequence). The CDR3 protein is CATSRDQNSYEQYF. CDR3 bases: TGTGCCACCAGCAGAGATCAAAACTCCTACGAGCAGTACTTC. Full variable domain (missing parts from reference TRBV15 and TRBJ2-7): DAMVIQNPRYQVTQFGKPVTLSCSQTLNHNVMYWYQQKSSQAPKLLFHYYDKDFNNEADTPDNFQSRRPNTSFCFLDIRSPGLGDTAMYLCATSRDQNSYEQYFGPGTRLTVT.

This chain uses TRBV2 with TRBJ2-5; TRBD2 aligns across 9 bases. Germline V lookup: CDR1 SNHLY, CDR2 FYNNEI. Losses at the gene ends were 7 bases for V and 2 bases for J; bases not matched to a gene: 5. This CDR3 contains 14 residues. The CDR3 DNA sequence: TGTGCCAGCAATCGAGCGGGGGGTCAAGAGACCCAGTACTTC. It codes for CASNRAGGQETQYF.

This chain uses TRBV4-2 with TRBJ2-1, with 13 bases aligning to TRBD2. From germline, CDR1 is LGHNA and CDR2 YNFKEQ. The ends lost 4 bases at V and 7 bases at J; junction bases unmatched: 7. The CDR3 is made up of 16 amino acids. DNA for the CDR3: TGTGCCAGCAGCCCACTAGCGGGAGGGTTAAGGAATGAGCAGTTCTTC. It translates to CASSPLAGGLRNEQFF.

V usage is TRBV6-1 and J usage is TRBJ2-7; tentative D call: TRBD1 (6 bases). V lost 2 bases and J 2 bases, leaving 13 bases between the germline ends. The V gene's germline CDR1 is MNHNS and CDR2 SASEGT. The CDR3 has 15 residues. This CDR3 is CASSELPGHTYEQYF. The CDR3 DNA is TGTGCCAGCAGTGAACTCCCGGGACATACCTACGAGCAGTACTTC.

The V gene is TRBV5-1, the J gene TRBJ2-2; D perhaps matches TRBD2 (6 bases). The CDR3 is made up of 13 amino acids. V lost 3 bases to trimming and J lost 5 bases, with 8 bases between them. Germline values: CDR1 SGHRS, CDR2 YFSETQ. Here the CDR3 reads CASSSGGTGELFF. As DNA, the CDR3 is TGCGCCAGCAGCTCCGGGGGTACCGGGGAGCTGTTTTTT. The full variable domain, its missing parts supplied by reference TRBV5-1 and TRBJ2-2, is KAGVTQTPRYLIKTRGQQVTLSCSPISGHRSVSWYQQTPGQGLQFLFEYFSETQRNKGNFPGRFSGRQFSNSRSEMNVSTLELGDSALYLCASSSGGTGELFFGEGSRLTVL.

The rearrangement links TRBV5-1 to TRBJ2-3, with 11 nucleotides matching TRBD2. The CDR3 consists of 15 residues. The germline gives CDR1 SGHRS, CDR2 YFSETQ. Trimming took 1 base from V and 6 from J; bases not matched to a gene: 4. CDR3 protein: CASSLSASGRDTQYF. CDR3 DNA: TGCGCCAGCAGCTTGTCGGCTAGCGGGAGGGATACGCAGTATTTT.

The chain joins TRBV7-2 to TRBJ2-1; no clear D. Germline loops: CDR1 SGHTA, CDR2 FQGNSA. Trimming removed 4 bases from V and 0 bases from J, with 10 bases in between. This CDR3 is built from 15 residues. The chain's CDR3 is CASSSRRSSYNEQFF. For the CDR3, the DNA is TGTGCCAGCAGCTCGAGGCGGAGCTCCTACAATGAGCAGTTCTTC.

Only one count was recorded for this clone. The chain links TRBV5-6 to TRBJ2-1; TRBD2 matches 12 bases. CDR3 size: 18 residues. With V trimmed by 1 base and J by 7 bases, 12 bases remained unmatched. Germline loops: CDR1 SGHDT, CDR2 YYEEEE. CDR3 region: CASSLSASGRAGGNEQFF. CDR3 bases: TGTGCCAGCAGCTTGTCGGCTAGCGGGAGGGCCGGTGGGAATGAGCAGTTCTTC. The whole variable domain, remainder taken from reference TRBV5-6 and TRBJ2-1, is DAGVTQSPTHLIKTRGQQVTLRCSPKSGHDTVSWYQQALGQGPQFIFQYYEEEERQRGNFPDRFSGHQFPNYSSELNVNALLLGDSALYLCASSLSASGRAGGNEQFFGPGTRLTVL.

The chain couples TRBV7-2 to TRBJ1-2; TRBD1 aligns across 8 bases. The CDR3 has 14 residues. Germline CDR1 and CDR2: SGHTA and FQGNSA. V was clipped by 4 bases and J by 2 bases; unmatched bases: 3. The CDR3 DNA follows: TGTGCCAGCAGCTCCAGACAGGGGAACTATGGCTACACCTTC. Encoded protein: CASSSRQGNYGYTF.

The rearrangement joins TRBV20-1 to TRBJ2-1; 10 bases map to TRBD2. This CDR3 has 15 residues. J gave up 9 bases and V 3 bases, and 11 bases lay outside the gene matches. Per the germline V gene, CDR1 is DFQATT and CDR2 is SNEGSKA (reference sequence). Here the CDR3 DNA reads TGCAGTGCTAGTGTCCTGGCTAGCGGGAGCCGTGAGCAGTTCTTC. Amino acids: CSASVLASGSREQFF.

The chain uses TRBV14 and TRBJ1-1, with 9 positions matching TRBD1. Trimming cost V 4 bases and J 1 base; bases outside gene matches: 4. Germline V gene lookup returns CDR1 SGHDN and CDR2 FVKESK. This CDR3 region has 15 residues. CDR3 DNA: TGTGCCAGCAGCCTGGACAGGGGAAAGAACACTGAAGCTTTCTTT. Translation: CASSLDRGKNTEAFF.

The genes are TRBV7-2 and TRBJ1-1, with TRBD1 matching over 7 bases. The CDR3 extends over 15 amino acids. The germline gives CDR1 SGHTA, CDR2 FQGNSA. V lost 6 bases, J lost 2 bases, and 9 bases stayed unmatched. CDR3 nucleotides: TGTGCCAGCAGACCACCCCAGGGGGGTAACACTGAAGCTTTCTTT. Amino acids: CASRPPQGGNTEAFF.

J is TRBJ1-6 and V is TRBV30, with a weak D call TRBD1 (6 bases). V was trimmed by 5 bases and J by 0 bases, leaving 11 bases between them. This CDR3 contains 15 residues. The germline V gene encodes CDR1 GTSNPN and CDR2 SVGIG (reference sequence). The chain's CDR3 is CAWALGGSYNSPLHF. The CDR3 nucleotides read TGTGCCTGGGCCCTAGGGGGCTCCTATAATTCACCCCTCCACTTT.

Turning to this clone: Compared with germline, one end of the junction differs, possibly owing to a read error. The chain is built from TRBV7-7 and TRBJ2-2; TRBD2 matches at 7 bases. Per germline, CDR1 SSHAT and CDR2 FNYEAQ (reference sequence). This CDR3 contains 15 residues. CDR3 nucleotide sequence: TGTGCTAGCAGCTCCGGGGGGTCGAACACCGGGGAGCTGTTTTTT. It codes for CASSSGGSNTGELFF.

The V call is TRBV2, the J call TRBJ2-4; 9 bases match TRBD1. This CDR3 comprises 14 residues. Germline V gene data show CDR1 as SNHLY and CDR2 as FYNNEI. Losses at the gene ends were 5 bases for V and 9 bases for J; bases not matched to a gene: 8. CDR3: CASSLGGQGGIQYF. CDR3 in DNA: TGTGCCAGCAGTCTGGGGGGACAGGGCGGCATTCAGTACTTC.

The chain joins TRBV11-2 to TRBJ2-5; D might be TRBD2 (6 bases). Germline V gene lookup returns CDR1 SGHAT and CDR2 FQNNGV. The CDR3 covers 15 residues. V was cut by 1 base and J by 0 bases, with 9 bases left in between. CDR3 residues: CASSLGGGNQETQYF. The DNA of the CDR3 is TGTGCCAGCAGCTTAGGGGGAGGCAACCAAGAGACCCAGTACTTC.